This T cell receptor beta chain appears in the sequencing data of a study of T cell responses to AZD1222 COVID-19 vaccine. The CDR3 has 15 amino acids. Germline V lookup: CDR1 LNHDA, CDR2 SQIVND (reference sequence). Trimming shortened V by 8 bases and J by 4 bases, and 18 bases separated the two germline ends. Findings and limits, study-wide: In all cases, repertoires were sampled only after the peak T cell response.

For this clone: Its antigen is unidentified.

The table came from immunoSEQ multiplex PCR; TCRdb's copy has only in-frame clones and leaves some out. The sample has about 150,000 clones, about 92% seen once. The sample was peripheral blood, taken on day 0 of AZD1222 vaccination. This sequence joins TRBV19 and TRBJ1-3; D remains ambiguous. This receptor was identified in an adult in good health. The CDR3 sequence is CASAWTDTPGNTIYF. The CDR3 DNA reads TGTGCCAGTGCATGGACCGACACCCCGGGAAACACCATATATTTT.